This record covers a single TCR beta chain. The target antigen is unknown. These data come from a study of T cells after yellow fever vaccination. The CDR3 runs 18 residues. Germline V lookup: CDR1 SGHDT, CDR2 YYEEEE. V shed 3 bases, J shed 0 bases, and the junction held 12 bases outside the gene matches. Study-wide points: Overlap between CD4 and CD8 compartments was detected for a small share of clonotypes. The study found a weaker secondary response that peaked faster, day 5 versus 15. Contaminants from the bulk population, in the form of abundant clonotypes, could be found in FACS-sorted repertoires.

The TCR cDNA carried a universal primer site and UMIs from 5'RACE template switching. Each CDR3 protein gets one entry after TCRdb re-called the 5' RACE reads with MiXCR. The table has 200,000 to 250,000 distinct CDR3 sequences, around 3.1% seen once. The clonotype comes from a man aged 18 to 29 who received the YFV17D yellow fever vaccine. This chain uses TRBV5-6 with TRBJ2-3; 8 bases are shared with TRBD1. The specimen comprised CD4+ T cells sorted from PBMCs, sampled 10 days after the yellow fever booster vaccination. The CDR3 sequence: CASSWGTGRFSSTDTQYF. The CDR3 bases are TGTGCCAGCAGCTGGGGGACAGGAAGGTTCTCTAGCACAGATACGCAGTATTTT.